The clone carrying this TCR beta chain has more than one count but fewer than ten. What it binds is unknown. The CDR3 covers 14 residues. Between the trimmed V and J ends, which lost 2 bases and 7 bases, there was a span of 15 bases. Germline assignment: CDR1 MNHEY and CDR2 SVGAGI. The source of the sample is a study of regulatory T cells in long-lasting Graves disease. Broader study findings: Those with persistent Graves' had less TCR diversity than newly diagnosed patients.

Arm-PCR of CDR3 regions with iRepertoire HTBI primers generated TCR beta libraries. TCRdb used MiXCR to reprocess the multiplex PCR reads, holding one entry per CDR3 protein. There are about 310,000 distinct CDR3 sequences in the sample; 18% occur only once, and less than 40% lies in the top ten. Indicated time point: newly diagnosed GD, antithyroid drugs for less than 3 months. There was RNA extracted from PBMCs, and the TCR library was made from it. The sequences come from peripheral blood mononuclear cells (PBMCs), collected at new diagnosis, from a patient treated with antithyroid drugs. This clonotype was sampled from a female donor with Graves disease. J is TRBJ2-7 and V is TRBV6-5; D tentatively reads TRBD1 or TRBD2 (5 bases each). The CDR3 is CASSYKGPLGEQYF. The CDR3 DNA is TGTGCCAGCAGTTACAAGGGACCGCTGGGGGAGCAGTACTTC.